The T cell receptor beta chain described here comes from a study of blood T cell repertoires in COVID-19. Overall study context: Collection of acute and convalescent COVID-19 samples took place in the United States, Italy and Spain.

Using immunoSEQ multiplex PCR, the repertoire was profiled, and TCRdb retains in-frame clones only, with some absent. The data contain approximately 150,000 clones, approximately 81% of them singletons. Material for sequencing was peripheral blood. The sequence was obtained from a man in his forties with acute or convalescent COVID-19.

The CDR3 reads CASSPLELPNEQFF. In nucleotides, the CDR3 is TGTGCCAGCTCACCTTTAGAACTACCCAATGAGCAGTTCTTC. This chain joins TRBV18 and TRBJ2-1; no definite D call. This CDR3 region has 14 residues. CDR1 is KGHSH, CDR2 LQKENI, per germline. V lost 3 bases to trimming and J lost 6 bases, with 12 bases between them.